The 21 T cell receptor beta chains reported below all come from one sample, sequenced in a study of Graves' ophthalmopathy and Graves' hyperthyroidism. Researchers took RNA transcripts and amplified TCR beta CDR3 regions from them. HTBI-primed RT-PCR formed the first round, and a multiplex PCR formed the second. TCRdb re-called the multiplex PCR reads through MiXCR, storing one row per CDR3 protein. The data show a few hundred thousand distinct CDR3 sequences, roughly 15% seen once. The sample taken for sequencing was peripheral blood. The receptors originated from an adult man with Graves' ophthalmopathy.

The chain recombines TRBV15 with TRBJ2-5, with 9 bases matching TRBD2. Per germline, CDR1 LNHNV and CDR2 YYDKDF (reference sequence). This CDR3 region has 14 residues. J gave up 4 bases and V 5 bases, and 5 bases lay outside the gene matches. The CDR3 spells CATSSTAGGETQYF. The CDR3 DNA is TGTGCCACCAGCTCGACAGCGGGAGGAGAGACCCAGTACTTC.

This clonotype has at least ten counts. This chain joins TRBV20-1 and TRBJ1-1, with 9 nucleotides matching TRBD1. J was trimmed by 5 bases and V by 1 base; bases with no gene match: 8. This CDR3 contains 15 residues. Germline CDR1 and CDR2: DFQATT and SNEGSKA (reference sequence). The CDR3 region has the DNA TGCAGTGCTAGAGGGACAGGGGACTTTCGGACTGAAGCTTTCTTT. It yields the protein CSARGTGDFRTEAFF.

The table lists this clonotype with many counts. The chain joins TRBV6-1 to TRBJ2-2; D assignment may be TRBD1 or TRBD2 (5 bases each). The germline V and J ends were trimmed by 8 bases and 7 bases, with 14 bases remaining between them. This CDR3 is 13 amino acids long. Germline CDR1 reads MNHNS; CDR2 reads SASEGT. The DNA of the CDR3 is TGTGCCAGCTTGGGACCCTTGGGCGGGGAGCTGTTTTTT. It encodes CASLGPLGGELFF.

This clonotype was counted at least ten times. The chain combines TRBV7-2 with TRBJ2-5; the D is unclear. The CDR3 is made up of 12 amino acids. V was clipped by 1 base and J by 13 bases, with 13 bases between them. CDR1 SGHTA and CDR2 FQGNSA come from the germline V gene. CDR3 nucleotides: TGTGCCAGCAGCTTAGAGCCCCCGGCCCGGTACTTC. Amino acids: CASSLEPPARYF.

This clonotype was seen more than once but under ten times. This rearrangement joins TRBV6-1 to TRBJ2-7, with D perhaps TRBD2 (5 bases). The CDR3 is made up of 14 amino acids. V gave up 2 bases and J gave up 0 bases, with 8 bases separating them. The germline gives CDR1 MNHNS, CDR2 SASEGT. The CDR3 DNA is TGTGCCAGCAGTGAACGTGGGAGCTCCTACGAGCAGTACTTC. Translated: CASSERGSSYEQYF.

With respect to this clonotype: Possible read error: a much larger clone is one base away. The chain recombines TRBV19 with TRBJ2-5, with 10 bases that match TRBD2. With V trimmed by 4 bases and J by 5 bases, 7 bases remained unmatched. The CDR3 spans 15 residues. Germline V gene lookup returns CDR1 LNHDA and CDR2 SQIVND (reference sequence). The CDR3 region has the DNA TGTGCCAGTAGTACTCGACGAGCGGGAGGGGAGACCCAGTACTTC. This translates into CASSTRRAGGETQYF.

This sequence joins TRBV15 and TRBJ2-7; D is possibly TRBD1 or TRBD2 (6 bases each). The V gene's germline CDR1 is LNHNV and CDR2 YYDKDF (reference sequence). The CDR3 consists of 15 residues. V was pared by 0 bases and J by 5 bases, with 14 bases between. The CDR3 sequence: CATSRDRGGGDEQYF. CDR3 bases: TGTGCCACCAGCAGAGATCGAGGAGGGGGAGACGAGCAGTACTTC.

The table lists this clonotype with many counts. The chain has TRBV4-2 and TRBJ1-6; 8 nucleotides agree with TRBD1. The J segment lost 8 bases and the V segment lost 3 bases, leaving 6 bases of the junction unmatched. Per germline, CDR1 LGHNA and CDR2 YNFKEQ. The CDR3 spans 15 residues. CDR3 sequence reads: CASSQQTGADSPLHF. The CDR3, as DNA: TGTGCCAGCAGCCAGCAGACAGGGGCGGATTCACCCCTCCACTTT.

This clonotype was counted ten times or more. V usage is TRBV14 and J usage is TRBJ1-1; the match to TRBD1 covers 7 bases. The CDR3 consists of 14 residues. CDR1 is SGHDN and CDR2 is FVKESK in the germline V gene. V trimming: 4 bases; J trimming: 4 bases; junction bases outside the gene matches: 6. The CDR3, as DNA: TGTGCCAGCAGCCGAGACAGGGTTCTCACTGAAGCTTTCTTT. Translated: CASSRDRVLTEAFF.

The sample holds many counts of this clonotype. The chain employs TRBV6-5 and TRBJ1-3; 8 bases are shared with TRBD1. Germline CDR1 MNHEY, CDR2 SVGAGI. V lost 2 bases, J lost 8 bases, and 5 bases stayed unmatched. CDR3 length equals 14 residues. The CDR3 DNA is TGTGCCAGCAGTTACCCAGGGGGCAGGTACACCATATATTTT. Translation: CASSYPGGRYTIYF.

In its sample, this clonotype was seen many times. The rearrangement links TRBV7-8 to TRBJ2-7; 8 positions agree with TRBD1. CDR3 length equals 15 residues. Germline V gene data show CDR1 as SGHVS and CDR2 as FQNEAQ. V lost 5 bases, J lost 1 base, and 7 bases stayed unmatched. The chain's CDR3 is CASSPRDRPSYEQYF. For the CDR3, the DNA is TGTGCCAGCAGCCCCCGGGACAGGCCATCCTACGAGCAGTACTTC.

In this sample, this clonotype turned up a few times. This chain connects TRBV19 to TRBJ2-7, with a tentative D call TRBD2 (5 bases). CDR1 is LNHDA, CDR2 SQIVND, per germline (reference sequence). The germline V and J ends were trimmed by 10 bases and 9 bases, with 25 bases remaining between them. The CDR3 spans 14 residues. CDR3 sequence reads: CATKTGVASFGQYF. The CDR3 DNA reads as TGTGCCACTAAGACCGGGGTAGCATCCTTCGGGCAGTACTTC.

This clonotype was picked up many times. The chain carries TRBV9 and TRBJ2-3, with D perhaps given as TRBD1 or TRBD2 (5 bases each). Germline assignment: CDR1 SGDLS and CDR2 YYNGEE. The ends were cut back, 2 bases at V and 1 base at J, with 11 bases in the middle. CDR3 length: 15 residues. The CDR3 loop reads CASSVLRGRTDTQYF. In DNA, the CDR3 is TGTGCCAGCAGCGTGCTACGGGGACGCACAGATACGCAGTATTTT. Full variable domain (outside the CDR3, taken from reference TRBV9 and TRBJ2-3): DSGVTQTPKHLITATGQRVTLRCSPRSGDLSVYWYQQSLDQGLQFLIQYYNGEERAKGNILERFSAQQFPDLHSELNLSSLELGDSALYFCASSVLRGRTDTQYFGPGTRLTVL.

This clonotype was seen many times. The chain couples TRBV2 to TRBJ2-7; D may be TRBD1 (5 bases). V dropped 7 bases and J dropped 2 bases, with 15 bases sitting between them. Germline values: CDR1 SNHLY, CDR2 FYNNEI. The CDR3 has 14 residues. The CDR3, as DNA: TGTGCCAGCATTACAGTGGCAGGGACCTACGAGCAGTACTTC. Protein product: CASITVAGTYEQYF.

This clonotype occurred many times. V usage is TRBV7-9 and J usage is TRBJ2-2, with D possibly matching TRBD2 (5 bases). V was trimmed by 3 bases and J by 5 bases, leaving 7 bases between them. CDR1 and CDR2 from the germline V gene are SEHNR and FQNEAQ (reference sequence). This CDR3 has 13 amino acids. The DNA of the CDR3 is TGTGCCAGCAGCTTCGGGGTTACCGGGGAGCTGTTTTTT. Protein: CASSFGVTGELFF.

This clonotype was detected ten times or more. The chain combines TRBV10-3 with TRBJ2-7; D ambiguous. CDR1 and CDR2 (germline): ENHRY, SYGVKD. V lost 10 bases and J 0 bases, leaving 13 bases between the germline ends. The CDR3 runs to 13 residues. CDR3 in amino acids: CASWSPASYEQYF. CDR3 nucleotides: TGTGCCAGCTGGAGTCCGGCCTCCTACGAGCAGTACTTC.

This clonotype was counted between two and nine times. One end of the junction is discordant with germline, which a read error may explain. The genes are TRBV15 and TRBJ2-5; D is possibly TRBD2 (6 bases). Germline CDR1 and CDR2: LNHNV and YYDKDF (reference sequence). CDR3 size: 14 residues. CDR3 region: CATRSGRRTETQYF. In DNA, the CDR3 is TGTGCCACCAGGAGCGGGCGTCGGACGGAGACACAGTACTTC.

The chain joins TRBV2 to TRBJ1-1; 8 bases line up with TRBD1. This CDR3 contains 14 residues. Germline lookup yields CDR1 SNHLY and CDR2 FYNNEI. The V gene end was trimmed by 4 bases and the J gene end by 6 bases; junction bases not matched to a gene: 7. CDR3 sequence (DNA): TGTGCCAGCAGTGGACAGGGGAGAGAGTCTGAAGCTTTCTTT. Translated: CASSGQGRESEAFF.

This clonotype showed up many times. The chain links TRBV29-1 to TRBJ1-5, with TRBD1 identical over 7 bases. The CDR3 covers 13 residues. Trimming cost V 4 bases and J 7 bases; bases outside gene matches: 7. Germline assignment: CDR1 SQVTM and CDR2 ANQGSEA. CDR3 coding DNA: TGCAGCGTTGTGGCAGGGGGAGGACAGCCCCAGCATTTT. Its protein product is CSVVAGGGQPQHF.

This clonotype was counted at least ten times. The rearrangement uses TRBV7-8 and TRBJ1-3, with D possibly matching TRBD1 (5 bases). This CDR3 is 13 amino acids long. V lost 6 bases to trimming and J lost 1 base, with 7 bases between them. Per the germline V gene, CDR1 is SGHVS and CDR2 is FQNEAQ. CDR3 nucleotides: TGTGCCAGCAGTCAGGGTTCTGGAAACACCATATATTTT. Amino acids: CASSQGSGNTIYF.

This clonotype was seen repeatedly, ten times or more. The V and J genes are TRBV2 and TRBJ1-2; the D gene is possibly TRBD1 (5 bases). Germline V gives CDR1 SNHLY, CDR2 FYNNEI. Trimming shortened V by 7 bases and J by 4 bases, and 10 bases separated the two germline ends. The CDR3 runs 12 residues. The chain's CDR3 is CASTRQPYGYTF. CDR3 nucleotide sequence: TGTGCCAGCACTCGACAGCCCTATGGCTACACCTTC. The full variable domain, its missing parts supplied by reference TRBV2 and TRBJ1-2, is EPEVTQTPSHQVTQMGQEVILRCVPISNHLYFYWYRQILGQKVEFLVSFYNNEISEKSEIFDDQFSVERPDGSNFTLKIRSTKLEDSAMYFCASTRQPYGYTFGSGTRLTVV.